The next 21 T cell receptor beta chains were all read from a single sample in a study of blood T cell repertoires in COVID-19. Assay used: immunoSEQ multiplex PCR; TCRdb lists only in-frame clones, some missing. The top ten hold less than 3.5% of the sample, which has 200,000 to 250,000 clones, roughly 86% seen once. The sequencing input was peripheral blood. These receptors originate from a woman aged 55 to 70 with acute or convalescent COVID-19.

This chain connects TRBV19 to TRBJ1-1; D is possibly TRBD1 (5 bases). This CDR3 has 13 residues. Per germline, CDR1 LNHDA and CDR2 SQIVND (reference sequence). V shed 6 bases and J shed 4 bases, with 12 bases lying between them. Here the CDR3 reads CASRPRGATEAFF. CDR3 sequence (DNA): TGTGCCAGTAGGCCTCGTGGGGCCACTGAAGCTTTCTTT.

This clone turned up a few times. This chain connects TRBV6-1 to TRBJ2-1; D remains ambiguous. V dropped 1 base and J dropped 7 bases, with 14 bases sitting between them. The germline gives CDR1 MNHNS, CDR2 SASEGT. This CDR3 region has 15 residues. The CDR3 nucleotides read TGTGCCAGCAGTGAAGGAAGGTACCCCGGGAATGAGCAGTTCTTC. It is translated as CASSEGRYPGNEQFF.

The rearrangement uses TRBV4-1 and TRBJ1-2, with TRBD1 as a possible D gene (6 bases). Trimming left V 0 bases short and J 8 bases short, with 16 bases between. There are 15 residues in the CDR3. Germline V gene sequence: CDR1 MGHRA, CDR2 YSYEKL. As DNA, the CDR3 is TGCGCCAGCAGCCAAGACTACAGGGTACGAGGAGGCTACACCTTC. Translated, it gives CASSQDYRVRGGYTF.

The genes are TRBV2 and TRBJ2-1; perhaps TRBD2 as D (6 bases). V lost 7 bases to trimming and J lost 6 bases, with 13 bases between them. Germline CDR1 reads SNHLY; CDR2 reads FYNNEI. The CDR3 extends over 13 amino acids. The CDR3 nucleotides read TGTGCCAGCAAGGGACTCTCCCTCAATGAGCAGTTCTTC. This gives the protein CASKGLSLNEQFF. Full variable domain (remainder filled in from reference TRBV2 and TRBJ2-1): EPEVTQTPSHQVTQMGQEVILRCVPISNHLYFYWYRQILGQKVEFLVSFYNNEISEKSEIFDDQFSVERPDGSNFTLKIRSTKLEDSAMYFCASKGLSLNEQFFGPGTRLTVL.

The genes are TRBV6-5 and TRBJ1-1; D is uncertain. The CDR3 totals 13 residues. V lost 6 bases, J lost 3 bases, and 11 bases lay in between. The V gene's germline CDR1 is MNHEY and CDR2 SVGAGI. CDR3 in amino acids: CASSTGTYTEAFF. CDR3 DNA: TGTGCCAGCAGCACTGGTACCTACACTGAAGCTTTCTTT.

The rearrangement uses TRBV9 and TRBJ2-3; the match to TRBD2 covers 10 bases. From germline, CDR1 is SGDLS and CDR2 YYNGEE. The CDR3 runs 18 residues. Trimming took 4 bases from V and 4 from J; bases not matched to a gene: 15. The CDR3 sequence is CASSTEASGSVQADTQYF. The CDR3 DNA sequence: TGTGCCAGCAGCACGGAGGCTAGCGGGAGTGTTCAGGCAGATACGCAGTATTTT.

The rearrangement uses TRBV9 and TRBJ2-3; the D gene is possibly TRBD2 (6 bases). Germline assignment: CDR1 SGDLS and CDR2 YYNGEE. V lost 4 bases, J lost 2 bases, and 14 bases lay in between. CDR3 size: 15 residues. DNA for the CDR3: TGTGCCAGCAGCCTACTCGCGGGGACCACAGATACGCAGTATTTT. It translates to CASSLLAGTTDTQYF.

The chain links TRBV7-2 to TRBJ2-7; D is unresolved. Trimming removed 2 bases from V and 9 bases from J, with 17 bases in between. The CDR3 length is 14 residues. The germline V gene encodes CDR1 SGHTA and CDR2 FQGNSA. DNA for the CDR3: TGTGCCAGCAGCTTAAGTCCTACTTACGGCGGGCAGTACTTC. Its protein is CASSLSPTYGGQYF.

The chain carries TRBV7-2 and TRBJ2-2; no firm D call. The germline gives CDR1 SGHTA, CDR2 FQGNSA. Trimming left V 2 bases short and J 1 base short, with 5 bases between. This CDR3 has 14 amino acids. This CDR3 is CASSLTVNTGELFF. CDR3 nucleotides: TGTGCCAGCAGCTTAACAGTGAACACCGGGGAGCTGTTTTTT.

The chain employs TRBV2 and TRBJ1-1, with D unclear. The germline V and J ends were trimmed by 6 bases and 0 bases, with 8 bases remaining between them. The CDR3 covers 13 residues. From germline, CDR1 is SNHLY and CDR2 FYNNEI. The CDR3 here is CASRNSLNTEAFF. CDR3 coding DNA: TGTGCCAGCAGAAACAGCTTGAACACTGAAGCTTTCTTT.

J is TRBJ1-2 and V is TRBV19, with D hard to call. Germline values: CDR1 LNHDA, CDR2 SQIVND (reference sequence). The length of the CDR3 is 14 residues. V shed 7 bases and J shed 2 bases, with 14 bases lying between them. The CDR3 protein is CASIERYGNYGYTF. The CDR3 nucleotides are TGTGCCAGTATCGAACGGTACGGGAACTATGGCTACACCTTC.

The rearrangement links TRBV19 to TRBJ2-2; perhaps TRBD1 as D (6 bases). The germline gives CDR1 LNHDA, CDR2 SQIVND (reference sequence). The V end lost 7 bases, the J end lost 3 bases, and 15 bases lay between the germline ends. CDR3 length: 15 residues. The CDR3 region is CASNSGTRYTGELFF. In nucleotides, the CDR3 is TGTGCCAGTAATAGTGGGACAAGATACACCGGGGAGCTGTTTTTT.

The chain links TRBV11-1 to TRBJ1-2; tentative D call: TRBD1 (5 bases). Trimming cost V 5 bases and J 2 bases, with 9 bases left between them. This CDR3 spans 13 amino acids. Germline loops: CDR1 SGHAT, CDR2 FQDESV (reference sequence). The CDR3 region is CASSPTANYGYTF. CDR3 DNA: TGTGCCAGCAGCCCGACAGCCAACTATGGCTACACCTTC.

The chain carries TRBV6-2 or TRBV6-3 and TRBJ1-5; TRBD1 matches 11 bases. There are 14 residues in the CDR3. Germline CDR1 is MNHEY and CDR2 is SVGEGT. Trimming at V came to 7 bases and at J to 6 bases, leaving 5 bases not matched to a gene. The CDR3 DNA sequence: TGTGCCAGCACCCCGGGACAGGGGGTTCAGCCCCAGCATTTT. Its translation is CASTPGQGVQPQHF.

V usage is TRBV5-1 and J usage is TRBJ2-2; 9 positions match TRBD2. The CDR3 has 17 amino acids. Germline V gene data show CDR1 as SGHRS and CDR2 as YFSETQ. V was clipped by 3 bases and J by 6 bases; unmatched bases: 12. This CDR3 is CASSSLLGGGAAGELFF. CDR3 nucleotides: TGCGCCAGCAGCTCGCTCCTGGGCGGGGGGGCGGCCGGGGAGCTGTTTTTT.

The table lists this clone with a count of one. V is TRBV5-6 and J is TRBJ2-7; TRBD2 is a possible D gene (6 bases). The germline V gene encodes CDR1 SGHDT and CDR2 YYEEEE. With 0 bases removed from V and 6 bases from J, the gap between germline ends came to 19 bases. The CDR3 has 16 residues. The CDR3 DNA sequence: TGTGCCAGCAGCTTGGATGGGGGATTGACTAGACGCGAGCAGTACTTC. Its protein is CASSLDGGLTRREQYF.

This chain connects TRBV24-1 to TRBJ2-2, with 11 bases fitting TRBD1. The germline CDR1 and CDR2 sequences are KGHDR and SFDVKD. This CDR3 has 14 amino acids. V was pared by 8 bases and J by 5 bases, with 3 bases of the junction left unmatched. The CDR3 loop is CATKGQGDTGELFF. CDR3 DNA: TGTGCCACCAAGGGACAGGGGGATACCGGGGAGCTGTTTTTT.

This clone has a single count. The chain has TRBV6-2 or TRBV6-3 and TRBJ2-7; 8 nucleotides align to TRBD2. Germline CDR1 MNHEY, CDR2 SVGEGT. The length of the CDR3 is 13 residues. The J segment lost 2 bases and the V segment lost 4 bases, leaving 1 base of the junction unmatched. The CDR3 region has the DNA TGTGCCAGCAGTTGGGGACTAGCCTACGAGCAGTACTTC. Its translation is CASSWGLAYEQYF.

CDR3 sequence (DNA): TGTGCCTGGTGCCGGACTAGCGGGTCCTCGACCCAGTACTTC. This sequence encodes CAWCRTSGSSTQYF. The V and J genes are TRBV30 and TRBJ2-5; 11 positions agree with TRBD2. CDR3 length equals 14 residues. V was clipped by 5 bases and J by 7 bases; unmatched bases: 9. Germline V CDR1 and CDR2: GTSNPN, SVGIG (reference sequence).

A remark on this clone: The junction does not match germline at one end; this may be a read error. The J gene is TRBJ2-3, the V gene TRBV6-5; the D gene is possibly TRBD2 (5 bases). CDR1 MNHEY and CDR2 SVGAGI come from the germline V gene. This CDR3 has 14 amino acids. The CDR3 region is CASSDSRRGDTQYF. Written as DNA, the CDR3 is TGTGCCAGCAGTGACTCCCGACGGGGAGATACGCAGTATTTT.

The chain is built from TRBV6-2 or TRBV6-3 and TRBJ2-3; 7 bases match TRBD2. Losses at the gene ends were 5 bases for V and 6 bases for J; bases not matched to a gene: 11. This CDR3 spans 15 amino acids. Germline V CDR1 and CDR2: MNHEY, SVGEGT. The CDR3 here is CASSGRGRTVDTQYF. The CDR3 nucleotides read TGTGCCAGCAGTGGGCGGGGGAGGACGGTGGATACGCAGTATTTT.